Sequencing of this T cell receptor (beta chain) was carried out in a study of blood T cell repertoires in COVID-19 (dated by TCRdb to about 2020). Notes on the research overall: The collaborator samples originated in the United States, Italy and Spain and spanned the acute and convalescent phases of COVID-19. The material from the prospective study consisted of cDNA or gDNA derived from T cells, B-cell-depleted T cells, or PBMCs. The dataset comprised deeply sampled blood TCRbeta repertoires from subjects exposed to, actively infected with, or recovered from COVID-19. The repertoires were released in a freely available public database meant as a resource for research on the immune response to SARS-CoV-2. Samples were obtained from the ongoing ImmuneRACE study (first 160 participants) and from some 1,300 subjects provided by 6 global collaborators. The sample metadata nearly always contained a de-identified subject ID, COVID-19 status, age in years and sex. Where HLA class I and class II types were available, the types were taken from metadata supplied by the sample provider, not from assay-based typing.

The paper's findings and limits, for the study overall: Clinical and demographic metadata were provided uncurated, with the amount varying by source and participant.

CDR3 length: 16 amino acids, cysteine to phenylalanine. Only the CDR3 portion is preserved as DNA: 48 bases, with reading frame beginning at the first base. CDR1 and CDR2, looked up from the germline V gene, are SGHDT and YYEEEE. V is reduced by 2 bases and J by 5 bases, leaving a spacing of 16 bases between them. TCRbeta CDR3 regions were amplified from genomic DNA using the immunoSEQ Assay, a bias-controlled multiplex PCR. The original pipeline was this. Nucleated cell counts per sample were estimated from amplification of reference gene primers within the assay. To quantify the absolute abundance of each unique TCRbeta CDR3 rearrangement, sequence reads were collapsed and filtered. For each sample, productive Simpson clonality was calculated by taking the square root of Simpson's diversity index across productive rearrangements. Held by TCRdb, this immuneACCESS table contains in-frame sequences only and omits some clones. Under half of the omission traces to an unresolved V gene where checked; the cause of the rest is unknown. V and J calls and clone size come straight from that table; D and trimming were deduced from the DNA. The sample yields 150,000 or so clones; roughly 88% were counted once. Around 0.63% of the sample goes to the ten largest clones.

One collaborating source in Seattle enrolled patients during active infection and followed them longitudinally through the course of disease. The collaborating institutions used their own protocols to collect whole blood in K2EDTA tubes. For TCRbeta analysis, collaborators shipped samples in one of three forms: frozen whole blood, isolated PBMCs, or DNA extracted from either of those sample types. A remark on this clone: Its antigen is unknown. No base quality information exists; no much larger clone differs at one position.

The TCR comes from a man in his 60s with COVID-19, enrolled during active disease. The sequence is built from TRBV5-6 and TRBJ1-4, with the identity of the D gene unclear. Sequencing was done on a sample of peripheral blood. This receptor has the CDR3 CASSLPGGSLNEKLFF. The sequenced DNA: TGTGCCAGCAGCTTACCGGGTGGTTCCCTGAATGAAAAACTGTTTTTT.